The 23 T cell receptor beta chains given below trace back to one sample, sequenced in a study of OX40 agonist ivuxolimab in advanced cancers. Profiled with immunoSEQ multiplex PCR; TCRdb holds only in-frame clones, not every one. The repertoire holds under 6,500 clones, with over 60% as singletons. Sequencing used CD4+ or CD8+ T cells sorted from blood, obtained in a trial of the OX40 agonist ivuxolimab. The receptors were sampled from an adult with an advanced solid tumor such as melanoma, head and neck, liver or kidney cancer.

The chain recombines TRBV9 with TRBJ2-5; no definite D call. Between the trimmed V and J ends, which lost 3 bases and 4 bases, there was a span of 10 bases. This CDR3 is built from 13 residues. Germline assignment: CDR1 SGDLS and CDR2 YYNGEE. The chain's CDR3 is CASSALTLETQYF. CDR3 DNA: TGTGCCAGCAGCGCCCTGACCCTAGAGACCCAGTACTTC.

V is TRBV28 and J is TRBJ2-6; D is possibly TRBD1 (5 bases). V was trimmed by 5 bases and J by 0 bases, leaving 17 bases between them. Germline CDR1 is MDHEN and CDR2 is SYDVKM. This CDR3 contains 18 residues. The CDR3 protein is CASSPLLDNPSGANVLTF. The CDR3 DNA follows: TGTGCCAGCAGTCCGCTCCTGGACAATCCCTCTGGGGCCAACGTCCTGACTTTC.

V is TRBV11-1 and J is TRBJ2-7; tentative D call: TRBD2 (6 bases). Between the trimmed V and J ends, which lost 5 bases and 7 bases, there was a span of 15 bases. The germline V gene encodes CDR1 SGHAT and CDR2 FQDESV (reference sequence). The CDR3 spans 13 residues. CDR3 DNA: TGTGCCAGCAGCATAGGCGGGGCTTGGGAGCAGTACTTC. Protein: CASSIGGAWEQYF.

This clone was seen more than once but under ten times. The rearrangement links TRBV28 to TRBJ1-4; D gene uncertain. The CDR3 is 15 residues long. Germline V gene data show CDR1 as MDHEN and CDR2 as SYDVKM. The V end was cut by 1 base, the J end by 8 bases, with 14 bases between. The CDR3 loop reads CASSLFDNLGEKLFF. CDR3 bases: TGTGCCAGCAGTTTATTTGACAACCTGGGGGAAAAACTGTTTTTT.

This clone is categorized as medium-sized. CDR3 sequence: CASSLPPAGGIPEAFF. The CDR3 nucleotides read TGTGCCAGCAGCCTGCCACCGGCAGGGGGCATCCCTGAAGCTTTCTTT. This sequence joins TRBV4-2 and TRBJ1-1; 8 positions match TRBD1. The trim removed 4 bases at V and 6 bases at J, leaving 13 bases unmatched. The germline V gene has CDR1 LGHNA and CDR2 YNFKEQ. This CDR3 is 16 amino acids long.

The chain has TRBV7-9 and TRBJ2-7; 10 positions match TRBD2. Germline V CDR1 and CDR2: SEHNR, FQNEAQ (reference sequence). The trim removed 4 bases at V and 2 bases at J, leaving 11 bases unmatched. The CDR3 is made up of 17 amino acids. This chain's CDR3 is CASSSPSSGGRTYEQYF. The CDR3 DNA is TGTGCCAGCAGCTCCCCGTCTAGCGGGGGTCGGACCTACGAGCAGTACTTC.

The rearrangement joins TRBV7-3 to TRBJ2-3; D uncertain. Germline assignment: CDR1 SGHTA and CDR2 FQGTGA. V was trimmed by 4 bases and J by 4 bases, leaving 9 bases between them. The CDR3 is 13 residues long. CDR3 residues: CASSSVGADTQYF. The CDR3 region has the DNA TGTGCCAGCAGCTCAGTTGGGGCAGATACGCAGTATTTT.

This chain connects TRBV28 to TRBJ1-3; D uncertain. This CDR3 is 12 amino acids long. CDR1 is MDHEN, CDR2 SYDVKM, per germline. V lost 5 bases to trimming and J lost 2 bases, with 4 bases between them. CDR3 bases: TGTGCCAGCAGTCCCCCTGGAAACACCATATATTTT. It encodes CASSPPGNTIYF.

The chain uses TRBV11-2 and TRBJ2-4; 10 bases match TRBD1. Germline V gives CDR1 SGHAT, CDR2 FQNNGV. Germline trimming cut 5 bases from V and 8 bases from J; bases unmatched to any gene: 6. The CDR3 consists of 14 residues. The CDR3 spells CASSLTGGLHIQYF. CDR3 coding DNA: TGTGCCAGCAGCCTGACAGGGGGCCTACACATTCAGTACTTC.

The gene calls are TRBV5-5 and TRBJ1-2; 7 bases align to TRBD1. The length of the CDR3 is 17 residues. Germline trimming cut 3 bases from V and 8 bases from J; bases unmatched to any gene: 19. Germline V CDR1 and CDR2: SGHKS, YYEKEE (reference sequence). DNA for the CDR3: TGTGCCAGCAGCTCGACGACAGGGTTCGGGGGGGAACCCGGCTACACCTTC. This encodes CASSSTTGFGGEPGYTF.

On this clone itself: Compared with germline, one end of the junction differs, possibly owing to a read error. The chain is built from TRBV7-7 and TRBJ2-7; D perhaps matches TRBD1 (7 bases). The length of the CDR3 is 12 residues. CDR1 and CDR2 (germline): SSHAT, FNYEAQ (reference sequence). CDR3: CASSPGGYEQYF. DNA of the CDR3: TGTGCTAGCAGCCCAGGGGGGTACGAGCAGTACTTC.

The genes are TRBV7-9 and TRBJ2-7; possibly TRBD1 for D (5 bases). The V gene lost 5 bases and the J gene lost 4 bases, with 9 bases spanning the gap. CDR3 length equals 12 residues. Germline V gives CDR1 SEHNR, CDR2 FQNEAQ (reference sequence). The chain's CDR3 is CASSQDRYEQYF. CDR3 DNA sequence: TGTGCCAGCAGCCAAGACAGATACGAGCAGTACTTC.

In its sample, this clone was seen many times. V is TRBV7-9 and J is TRBJ1-6; D gene uncertain. Trimming cost V 1 base and J 7 bases, with 8 bases left between them. Germline V lookup: CDR1 SEHNR, CDR2 FQNEAQ (reference sequence). This CDR3 is built from 14 residues. This CDR3 is CASSLDSINSPLHF. The CDR3 bases are TGTGCCAGCAGCTTAGACAGTATAAATTCACCCCTCCACTTT.

The chain links TRBV29-1 to TRBJ1-1, with a possible D match to TRBD1 (6 bases). Germline CDR1 reads SQVTM; CDR2 reads ANQGSEA. This CDR3 spans 11 amino acids. V gave up 6 bases and J gave up 7 bases, with 12 bases separating them. CDR3 sequence reads: CSVKQGDEAFF. The CDR3 DNA is TGCAGCGTGAAACAGGGCGATGAAGCTTTCTTT.

The chain recombines TRBV7-2 with TRBJ2-5; 10 positions match TRBD2. Trimming removed 5 bases from V and 1 base from J; junction bases left unmatched: 4. CDR3 size: 15 residues. Germline V gene data show CDR1 as SGHTA and CDR2 as FQGNSA. The CDR3 DNA follows: TGTGCCAGCAGCCTACTAGCGGGGACCCAAGAGACCCAGTACTTC. Its translation: CASSLLAGTQETQYF.

This clone was counted between two and nine times. This chain uses TRBV9 with TRBJ2-7, with 10 bases fitting TRBD1. Looked up from germline, CDR1 is SGDLS and CDR2 is YYNGEE. The CDR3 runs 14 residues. V shed 7 bases and J 1 base; nucleotides not matched to a gene: 5. CDR3 region: CASGPGQGSYEQYF. As DNA, the CDR3 is TGTGCCAGCGGACCGGGACAGGGGTCCTACGAGCAGTACTTC.

This clone was seen just once. This chain connects TRBV11-2 to TRBJ2-1, with 8 positions matching TRBD2. This CDR3 spans 16 amino acids. CDR1 is SGHAT, CDR2 FQNNGV, per germline. The V segment lost 0 bases and the J segment 8 bases; nucleotides outside the gene matches: 9. CDR3 sequence reads: CASSLDVGGASDEQFF. The CDR3, as DNA: TGTGCCAGCAGCTTAGATGTCGGGGGGGCTTCCGATGAGCAGTTCTTC.

The gene calls are TRBV21-1 and TRBJ1-2. TRBV21-1 is a pseudogene locus. This CDR3 is 18 amino acids long. CDR3 nucleotide sequence: TGTGCCAGCAGCAAAGAGTGGGGAAGGACGCCGATTGAGTTAGGCTACACCTTC. Its translation is CASSKEWGRTPIELGYTF.

This clone was seen more than once but under ten times. The V and J genes are TRBV9 and TRBJ2-1; 8 nucleotides align to TRBD2. The CDR3 extends over 15 amino acids. Germline values: CDR1 SGDLS, CDR2 YYNGEE. V shed 0 bases and J 2 bases; nucleotides not matched to a gene: 1. In DNA, the CDR3 is TGTGCCAGCAGCGTAGACGGGGGGGCCTACAATGAGCAGTTCTTC. Protein sequence: CASSVDGGAYNEQFF.

The rearrangement uses TRBV9 and TRBJ1-2; 7 nucleotides line up with TRBD1. Germline values: CDR1 SGDLS, CDR2 YYNGEE. V lost 5 bases to trimming and J lost 3 bases; unmatched junction nucleotides: 25. There are 20 residues in the CDR3. In DNA form, the CDR3 reads TGTGCCAGCAGGTCAGGCGAGACGGGGCCCAACAGGGGTTATTACTATGGCTACACCTTC. It codes for CASRSGETGPNRGYYYGYTF. Full variable domain (outside the CDR3, taken from reference TRBV9 and TRBJ1-2): DSGVTQTPKHLITATGQRVTLRCSPRSGDLSVYWYQQSLDQGLQFLIQYYNGEERAKGNILERFSAQQFPDLHSELNLSSLELGDSALYFCASRSGETGPNRGYYYGYTFGSGTRLTVV.

As for this clone: In the same sample, other DNA sequences code for this CDR3. The chain is built from TRBV7-9 and TRBJ2-4, with TRBD1 identical over 10 bases. Germline CDR1 is SEHNR and CDR2 is FQNEAQ (reference sequence). Trimming cost V 1 base and J 15 bases; bases outside gene matches: 9. CDR3 size: 14 residues. The CDR3 DNA follows: TGTGCCAGCAGCTTAGGGGGACAGGGGCCGGGGCGGTACTTC. Translated: CASSLGGQGPGRYF.

This chain uses TRBV4-3 with TRBJ2-7; possible D gene TRBD2, 5 bases. The CDR3 is 17 amino acids. V was cut by 4 bases and J by 4 bases, with 23 bases left in between. CDR1 is LGHNA and CDR2 is YSLEER in the germline V gene. This chain's CDR3 is CASSRTLEAAEIYEQYF. CDR3 nucleotides: TGCGCCAGCAGCCGCACTTTGGAGGCCGCCGAGATATACGAGCAGTACTTC.

The rearrangement uses TRBV28 and TRBJ1-3; 9 bases are a match to TRBD1. With V trimmed by 6 bases and J by 0 bases, 21 bases remained unmatched. This CDR3 comprises 21 residues. Germline CDR1 reads MDHEN; CDR2 reads SYDVKM. CDR3 in DNA: TGTGCCAGCAGGTATTCCCCAGGGGACAGGGCCTCTCCGAGCTCTGGAAACACCATATATTTT. This encodes CASRYSPGDRASPSSGNTIYF.